This T cell receptor beta chain stems from a study of blood T cells in healthy people across ages. As to this clonotype: Antigen: not known.

Per germline, CDR1 SGDLS and CDR2 YYNGEE. This CDR3 contains 16 residues. Losses at the gene ends were 0 bases for V and 6 bases for J; bases not matched to a gene: 7. For the second PCR, which ran for roughly 6 to 12 cycles, a sample-barcoded 5' primer and a J-beta primer mix were used. TCRdb re-called the 5' RACE reads through MiXCR, storing one row per CDR3 protein. The sample contains hundreds of thousands of distinct CDR3 sequences, around 20% of which appear only once. General study findings and limits: Compared with aged donors, long-lived donors showed fewer expanded clones, suggesting selection. Because sorting was not performed, PBMCs prevented conclusive naive versus antigen-experienced comparison. No one knew whether donors had CMV, which possibly confounded expanded clonotype changes.

The sample consisted of blood. The TCR originated in a man aged 70 or older in good health. The gene calls are TRBV9 and TRBJ2-2; 8 positions match TRBD1. CDR3 DNA: TGTGCCAGCAGCGTAGATGGCAGGGGGCAATCCGGGGAGCTGTTTTTT. As protein: CASSVDGRGQSGELFF.